This T cell receptor beta chain was retrieved from a study of T cell repertoires in cytomegalovirus infection. TCRdb processed the reads anew with MiXCR; each CDR3 protein has one entry. Of about 920,000 distinct CDR3 sequences detected, roughly 31% appear once; the ten largest clones hold over 11%. Germline V gene lookup returns CDR1 MNHEY and CDR2 SVGAGI. The CDR3 length is 13 residues. V lost 5 bases, J lost 7 bases, and 14 bases lay in between. The table lists this clonotype with a few counts. No antigen is known for it. This chain joins TRBV6-5 and TRBJ1-2; D might be TRBD1 (6 bases). This clonotype was sampled from a human donor in good health (CMV status not recorded). Some clones in this sample may be carry-over from other donors' samples. Source: cultured CD8+ T cells from PBMCs, taken from culture after CMV antigen stimulation. The CDR3 loop reads CASSPAQGFGYTF. Here the CDR3 DNA reads TGTGCCAGCAGTCCCGCACAGGGATTTGGCTACACCTTC.